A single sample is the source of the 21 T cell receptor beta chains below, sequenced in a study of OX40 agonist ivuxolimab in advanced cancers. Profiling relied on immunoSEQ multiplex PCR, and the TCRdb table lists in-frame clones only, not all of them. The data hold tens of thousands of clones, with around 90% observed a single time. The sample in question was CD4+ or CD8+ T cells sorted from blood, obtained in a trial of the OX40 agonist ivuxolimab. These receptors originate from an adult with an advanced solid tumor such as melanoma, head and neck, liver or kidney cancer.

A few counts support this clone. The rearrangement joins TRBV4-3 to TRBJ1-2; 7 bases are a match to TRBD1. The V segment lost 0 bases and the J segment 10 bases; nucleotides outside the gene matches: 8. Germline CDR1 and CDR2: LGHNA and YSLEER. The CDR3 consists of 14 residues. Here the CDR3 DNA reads TGCGCCAGCAGCCAAGAATCCCTGGGGACAGCCTACACCTTC. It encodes CASSQESLGTAYTF.

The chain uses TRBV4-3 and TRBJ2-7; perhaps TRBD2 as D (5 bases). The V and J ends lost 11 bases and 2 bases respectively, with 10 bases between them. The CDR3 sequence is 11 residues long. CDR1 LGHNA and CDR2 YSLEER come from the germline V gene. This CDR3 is CAWPLAYEQYV. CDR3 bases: TGCGCCTGGCCACTAGCCTACGAGCAGTACGTC.

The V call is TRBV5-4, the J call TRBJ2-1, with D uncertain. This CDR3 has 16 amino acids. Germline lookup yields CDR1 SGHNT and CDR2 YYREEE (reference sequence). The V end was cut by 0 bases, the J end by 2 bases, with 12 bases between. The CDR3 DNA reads TGTGCCAGCAGCTTGGGAGGATTAGGGCCCTACAATGAGCAGTTCTTC. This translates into CASSLGGLGPYNEQFF.

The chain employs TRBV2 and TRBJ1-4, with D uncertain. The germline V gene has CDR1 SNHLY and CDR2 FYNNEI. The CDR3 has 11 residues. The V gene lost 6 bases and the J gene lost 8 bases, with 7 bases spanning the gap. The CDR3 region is CASRTWEKLFF. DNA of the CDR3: TGTGCCAGCAGGACCTGGGAAAAACTGTTTTTT.

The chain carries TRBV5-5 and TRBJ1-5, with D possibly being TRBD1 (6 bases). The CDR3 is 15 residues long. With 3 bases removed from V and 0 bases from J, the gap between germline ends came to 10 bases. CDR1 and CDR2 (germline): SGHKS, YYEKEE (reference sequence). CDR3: CASSWGRDSNQPQHF. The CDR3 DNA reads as TGTGCCAGCAGCTGGGGGCGGGATAGCAATCAGCCCCAGCATTTT. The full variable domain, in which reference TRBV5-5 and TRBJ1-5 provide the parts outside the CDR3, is DAGVTQSPTHLIKTRGQQVTLRCSPISGHKSVSWYQQVLGQGPQFIFQYYEKEERGRGNFPDRFSARQFPNYSSELNVNALLLGDSALYLCASSWGRDSNQPQHFGDGTRLSIL.

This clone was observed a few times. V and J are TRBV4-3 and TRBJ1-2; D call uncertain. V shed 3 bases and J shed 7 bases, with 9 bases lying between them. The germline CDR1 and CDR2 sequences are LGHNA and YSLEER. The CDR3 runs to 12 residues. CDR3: CASSHGSSGYTF. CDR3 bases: TGCGCCAGCAGCCACGGGAGCAGTGGCTACACCTTC.

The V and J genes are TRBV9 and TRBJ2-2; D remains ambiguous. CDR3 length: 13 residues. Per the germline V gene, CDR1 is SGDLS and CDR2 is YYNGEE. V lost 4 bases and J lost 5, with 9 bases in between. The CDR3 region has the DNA TGTGCCAGCAGCACCTGGGGAACCGGGGAGCTGTTTTTT. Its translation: CASSTWGTGELFF.

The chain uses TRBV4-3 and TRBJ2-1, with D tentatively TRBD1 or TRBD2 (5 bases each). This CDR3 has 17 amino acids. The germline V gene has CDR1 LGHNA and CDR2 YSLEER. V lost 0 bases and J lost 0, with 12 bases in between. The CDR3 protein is CASSQERGYLSYNEQFF. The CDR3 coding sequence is TGCGCCAGCAGCCAAGAACGGGGCTACCTCTCCTACAATGAGCAGTTCTTC.

CDR3 sequence (DNA): TGCGCCAGCAGCCAAGAATTCGGACTACCCCTCCACTTT. Amino acid sequence: CASSQEFGLPLHF. The V gene is TRBV4-3, the J gene TRBJ1-6; no firm D call. Trimming took 0 bases from V and 12 from J, leaving 9 bases between them. Germline CDR1 is LGHNA and CDR2 is YSLEER. The CDR3 totals 13 residues.

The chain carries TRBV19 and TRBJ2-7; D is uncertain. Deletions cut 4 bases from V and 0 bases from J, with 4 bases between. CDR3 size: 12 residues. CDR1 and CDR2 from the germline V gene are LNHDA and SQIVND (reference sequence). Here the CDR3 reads CASSSGSYEQYF. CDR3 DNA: TGTGCCAGTAGTAGTGGCTCCTACGAGCAGTACTTC.

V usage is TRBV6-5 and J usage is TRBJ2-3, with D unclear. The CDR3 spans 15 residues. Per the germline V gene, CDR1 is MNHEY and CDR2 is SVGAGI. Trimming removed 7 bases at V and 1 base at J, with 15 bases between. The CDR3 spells CASTSYVVGTDTQYF. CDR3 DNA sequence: TGTGCCAGCACCAGTTACGTCGTGGGCACAGATACGCAGTATTTT.

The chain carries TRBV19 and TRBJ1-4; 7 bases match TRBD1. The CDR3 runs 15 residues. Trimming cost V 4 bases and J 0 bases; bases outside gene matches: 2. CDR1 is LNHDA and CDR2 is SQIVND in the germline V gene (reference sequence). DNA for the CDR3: TGTGCCAGTAGTACCGGGACAGCAACTAATGAAAAACTGTTTTTT. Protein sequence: CASSTGTATNEKLFF.

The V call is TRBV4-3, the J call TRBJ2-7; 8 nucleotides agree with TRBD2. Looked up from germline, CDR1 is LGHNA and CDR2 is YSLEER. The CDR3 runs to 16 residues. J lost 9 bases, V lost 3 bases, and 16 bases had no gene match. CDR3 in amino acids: CASSQIVAGGSPGQYV. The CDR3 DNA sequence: TGCGCCAGCAGCCAGATAGTTGCGGGAGGATCCCCGGGGCAGTACGTC.

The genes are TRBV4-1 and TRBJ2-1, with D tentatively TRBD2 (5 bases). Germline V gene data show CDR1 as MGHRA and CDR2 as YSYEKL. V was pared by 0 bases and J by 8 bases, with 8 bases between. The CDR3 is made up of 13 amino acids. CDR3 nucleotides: TGCGCCAGCAGCCAAGATCGGCGGGATGAGCAGTTCTTC. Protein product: CASSQDRRDEQFF.

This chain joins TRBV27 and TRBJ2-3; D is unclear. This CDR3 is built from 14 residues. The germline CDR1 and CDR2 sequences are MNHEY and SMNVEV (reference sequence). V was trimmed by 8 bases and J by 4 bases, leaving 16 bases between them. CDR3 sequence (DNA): TGTGCCAGCTCCGAACATCAAGAGGCAGATACGCAGTATTTT. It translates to CASSEHQEADTQYF.

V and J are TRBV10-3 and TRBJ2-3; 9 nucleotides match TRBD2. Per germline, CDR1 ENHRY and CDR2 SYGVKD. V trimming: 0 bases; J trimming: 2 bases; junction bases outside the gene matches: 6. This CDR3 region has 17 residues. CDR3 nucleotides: TGTGCCATCAGTGAGTCGAAATCTAGCGGGGCCACAGATACGCAGTATTTT. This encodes CAISESKSSGATDTQYF.

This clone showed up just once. In DNA form, the CDR3 reads TGTGCCAGCAGCTTGGGCTACGAGCAGTACGTC. Its translation is CASSLGYEQYV. V is TRBV5-6 and J is TRBJ2-7; D unclear. Per the germline V gene, CDR1 is SGHDT and CDR2 is YYEEEE. V gave up 0 bases and J gave up 3 bases, with 1 base separating them. CDR3 length: 11 residues.

CDR3 sequence reads: CASSSEQGSYNSPLHF. For the CDR3, the DNA is TGTGCCAGCAGTTCCGAACAGGGATCCTATAATTCACCCCTCCACTTT. The genes are TRBV28 and TRBJ1-6; TRBD1 might be the D (6 bases). The length of the CDR3 is 16 residues. V lost 4 bases and J 1 base, leaving 11 bases between the germline ends. Germline CDR1 reads MDHEN; CDR2 reads SYDVKM.

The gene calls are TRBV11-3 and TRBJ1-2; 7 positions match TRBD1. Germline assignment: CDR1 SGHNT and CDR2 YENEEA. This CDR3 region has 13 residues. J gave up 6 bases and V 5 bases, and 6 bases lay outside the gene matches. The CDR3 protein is CASSHTGVHGYTF. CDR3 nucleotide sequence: TGTGCCAGCAGCCACACAGGGGTGCATGGCTACACCTTC.

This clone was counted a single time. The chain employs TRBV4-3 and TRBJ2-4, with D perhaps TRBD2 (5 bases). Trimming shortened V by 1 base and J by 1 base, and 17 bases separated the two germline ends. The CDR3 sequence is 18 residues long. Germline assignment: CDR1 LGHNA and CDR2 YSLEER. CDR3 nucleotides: TGCGCCAGCAGCCAAGTGGTGGGAGAGTTTGGGGCCAAAAACATTCAGTACTTC. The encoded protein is CASSQVVGEFGAKNIQYF.

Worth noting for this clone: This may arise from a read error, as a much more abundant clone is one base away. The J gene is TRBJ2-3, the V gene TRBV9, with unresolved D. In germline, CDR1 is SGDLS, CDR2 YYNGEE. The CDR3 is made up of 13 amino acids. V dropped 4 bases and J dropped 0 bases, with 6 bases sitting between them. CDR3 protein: CASSPTSTDTQYF. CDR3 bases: TGTGCCAGCAGCCCCACTAGCACAGATACGCAGTATTTT.